The next 28 T cell receptor beta chains were all read from a single sample in a study of CD8 T cells in ankylosing spondylitis. TCRdb reprocessed the 5' RACE reads with MiXCR, giving one entry per CDR3 protein. The repertoire includes under 250,000 distinct CDR3 sequences, roughly a third of them detected once, and approximately 4% sits in the top ten. The sequenced sample consisted of blood, either unsorted or a sorted T cell fraction (not recorded which). Receptor source: a male donor with ankylosing spondylitis or in good health (not recorded which).

The V gene is TRBV7-2, the J gene TRBJ2-3, with TRBD1 as a possible D gene (6 bases). Deletions cut 6 bases from V and 0 bases from J, with 13 bases between. The CDR3 covers 15 residues. Germline CDR1 SGHTA, CDR2 FQGNSA. The CDR3 DNA follows: TGTGCCAGCAGAACCGGGACATCGAGCACAGATACGCAGTATTTT. Translation gives CASRTGTSSTDTQYF.

This clonotype has only a few counts. The gene calls are TRBV6-1 and TRBJ2-7; the match to TRBD2 covers 9 bases. After removal of 3 bases from V and 2 bases from J, the junction contained 5 bases not matched to a gene. The CDR3 spans 15 residues. The germline CDR1 and CDR2 sequences are MNHNS and SASEGT. The CDR3 reads CASSDTSGRTYEQYF. CDR3 nucleotides: TGTGCCAGCAGTGATACTAGCGGGCGGACCTACGAGCAGTACTTC.

This clonotype was observed many times. The genes are TRBV10-3 and TRBJ2-1; 7 bases match TRBD2. Per germline, CDR1 ENHRY and CDR2 SYGVKD. Trimming at V came to 4 bases and at J to 9 bases, leaving 18 bases not matched to a gene. The CDR3 loop spans 17 amino acids. CDR3 DNA sequence: TGTGCCATCAGTGCAGACGAAGCGGGGCCCTACTTCGGTGAGCAGTTCTTC. Its protein product is CAISADEAGPYFGEQFF.

The chain couples TRBV10-3 to TRBJ2-5; the match to TRBD2 covers 7 bases. Trimming cost V 6 bases and J 0 bases; bases outside gene matches: 7. The CDR3 has 15 amino acids. Germline V CDR1 and CDR2: ENHRY, SYGVKD. CDR3 DNA: TGTGCCATCAGCCCTGCTAGCGGAGACCAAGAGACCCAGTACTTC. Protein product: CAISPASGDQETQYF.

This clonotype was seen a handful of times. An end of the junction does not agree with germline; a read error may underlie this. The genes are TRBV20-1 and TRBJ1-4; tentatively, D is TRBD1 (6 bases). Germline V gives CDR1 DFQATT, CDR2 SNEGSKA (reference sequence). The CDR3 runs 13 residues. CDR3 coding DNA: TGCAGTGCGGTGACAGGTCCTAAGGAAAAACTGTTTTTT. Amino acid sequence: CSAVTGPKEKLFF.

The chain has TRBV12-3 or TRBV12-4 and TRBJ1-1, with D possibly being TRBD1 (6 bases). V lost 5 bases and J lost 5, with 18 bases in between. This CDR3 is 15 amino acids long. The CDR3 sequence is CASSTRQDGTTEAFF. CDR3 coding DNA: TGTGCCAGCAGTACCAGACAGGATGGCACGACTGAAGCTTTCTTT.

Only a few counts were recorded for this clonotype. The J gene is TRBJ1-5, the V gene TRBV20-1, with 8 bases lining up with TRBD1. From germline, CDR1 is DFQATT and CDR2 SNEGSKA (reference sequence). With 4 bases clipped from V and 0 bases from J, the junction kept 8 bases outside the gene matches. The CDR3 has 16 residues. In nucleotides, the CDR3 is TGCAGTGCTATGGTTCAGGGGGCTTATAGCAATCAGCCCCAGCATTTT. This gives the protein CSAMVQGAYSNQPQHF.

In its sample, this clonotype was seen a few times. This chain links TRBV12-3 or TRBV12-4 with TRBJ2-1; D not resolved. Trimming stripped 8 bases from V and 6 bases from J, with 8 bases between. This CDR3 contains 11 residues. CDR3 in DNA: TGTGCCAGCGGAATGGCCAATGAGCAGTTCTTC. Its translation is CASGMANEQFF.

This chain joins TRBV12-3 or TRBV12-4 and TRBJ1-5; 9 bases are shared with TRBD1. J gave up 4 bases and V 4 bases, and 8 bases lay outside the gene matches. CDR3 length: 16 amino acids. In DNA form, the CDR3 reads TGTGCCAGCAGTTCAACGGGACAGGGATTAAATCAGCCCCAGCATTTT. Translated, it gives CASSSTGQGLNQPQHF.

Only a few counts were recorded for this clonotype. The V and J genes are TRBV10-3 and TRBJ2-5; D might be TRBD1 or TRBD2, each matching 5 bases. The CDR3 sequence is 17 residues long. The V end lost 2 bases, the J end lost 3 bases, and 19 bases lay between the germline ends. Germline assignment: CDR1 ENHRY and CDR2 SYGVKD. The CDR3 DNA is TGTGCCATCAGTGAGACGGGACGGCCGGCGGTCGAAGAGACCCAGTACTTC. It encodes CAISETGRPAVEETQYF.

The chain couples TRBV7-2 to TRBJ1-2; no reliable D call. The CDR3 is made up of 14 amino acids. Trimming took 0 bases from V and 4 from J, leaving 9 bases between them. Germline lookup yields CDR1 SGHTA and CDR2 FQGNSA. CDR3: CASSLALPLYGYTF. DNA for the CDR3: TGTGCCAGCAGCTTAGCGCTCCCCCTCTATGGCTACACCTTC.

This clonotype was observed a few times. The chain recombines TRBV20-1 with TRBJ2-3, with 8 bases identical to TRBD2. CDR3 size: 16 residues. V shed 5 bases, J shed 4 bases, and the junction held 14 bases outside the gene matches. Germline CDR1 reads DFQATT; CDR2 reads SNEGSKA (reference sequence). This chain's CDR3 is CSAPARMTSVADTQYF. For the CDR3, the DNA is TGCAGTGCTCCGGCGAGGATGACTAGCGTGGCAGATACGCAGTATTTT.

The chain carries TRBV7-8 and TRBJ2-7; 7 bases are a match to TRBD1. CDR1 is SGHVS and CDR2 is FQNEAQ in the germline V gene. The V and J ends lost 3 bases and 0 bases, in that order; junction bases with no gene match: 5. The CDR3 extends over 15 amino acids. The CDR3 DNA sequence: TGTGCCAGCAGCTTTAACAGGGGCAGCTCCTACGAGCAGTACTTC. Translating it yields CASSFNRGSSYEQYF.

In DNA form, the CDR3 reads TGCAGTGCGGACCCGGGACAGGGGGTTTCCGAGCAGTACTTC. Its translation: CSADPGQGVSEQYF. The chain is built from TRBV20-1 and TRBJ2-7; TRBD1 agrees at 11 bases. The CDR3 length is 14 residues. Germline CDR1 and CDR2: DFQATT and SNEGSKA (reference sequence). The J segment lost 6 bases and the V segment lost 6 bases, leaving 10 bases of the junction unmatched.

This clonotype appeared a few times. The gene calls are TRBV15 and TRBJ1-2; D unresolved. The CDR3 is 13 residues long. The ends were cut back, 3 bases at V and 8 bases at J, with 13 bases in the middle. Germline V gives CDR1 LNHNV, CDR2 YYDKDF (reference sequence). The CDR3 loop reads CATSSPPLEGYTF. The CDR3 coding sequence is TGTGCCACCAGCAGCCCTCCGTTGGAGGGCTACACCTTC.

The rearrangement uses TRBV20-1 and TRBJ1-1; D is perhaps TRBD1 (6 bases). CDR1 and CDR2 (germline): DFQATT, SNEGSKA (reference sequence). V lost 2 bases to trimming and J lost 4 bases, with 11 bases between them. The CDR3 consists of 13 residues. The CDR3 here is CSARPGGRTEAFF. In DNA form, the CDR3 reads TGCAGTGCTAGACCCGGGGGGCGCACTGAAGCTTTCTTT.

The J gene is TRBJ2-1, the V gene TRBV7-9; 7 nucleotides align to TRBD1. V was pared by 5 bases and J by 8 bases, with 6 bases of the junction left unmatched. This CDR3 has 13 amino acids. CDR1 is SEHNR and CDR2 is FQNEAQ in the germline V gene (reference sequence). Here the CDR3 DNA reads TGTGCCAGCAGCCCGACAGGGTTCCATGAGCAGTTCTTC. Its protein product is CASSPTGFHEQFF.

DNA of the CDR3: TGTGCCACCGTTCAGGGGGGGTTCGGGGCCGAGCAGTTCTTC. It is translated as CATVQGGFGAEQFF. The chain has TRBV15 and TRBJ2-1; D tentatively fits TRBD1 or TRBD2 (7 bases each). This CDR3 comprises 14 residues. CDR1 is LNHNV and CDR2 is YYDKDF in the germline V gene (reference sequence). The ends were cut back, 8 bases at V and 10 bases at J, with 21 bases in the middle.

This clonotype was counted ten times or more. This sequence joins TRBV24-1 and TRBJ2-2; D might be TRBD1 or TRBD2, each matching 5 bases. V shed 3 bases and J shed 3 bases, with 10 bases lying between them. CDR3 length: 15 residues. Per the germline V gene, CDR1 is KGHDR and CDR2 is SFDVKD. The chain's CDR3 is CATSDAGTDTGELFF. CDR3 bases: TGTGCCACCAGTGATGCCGGGACGGACACCGGGGAGCTGTTTTTT.

This chain joins TRBV11-2 and TRBJ2-7; tentative D call: TRBD1 (5 bases). The CDR3 runs 15 residues. V shed 3 bases and J shed 0 bases, with 12 bases lying between them. The germline V gene has CDR1 SGHAT and CDR2 FQNNGV. The CDR3 is CASSFPDKSSYEQYF. CDR3 coding DNA: TGTGCCAGCAGCTTTCCGGACAAGAGCTCCTACGAGCAGTACTTC.

The genes are TRBV5-4 and TRBJ2-7; D gene unclear. This CDR3 region has 13 residues. V lost 4 bases and J lost 6, with 14 bases in between. CDR1 is SGHNT and CDR2 is YYREEE in the germline V gene (reference sequence). CDR3 sequence reads: CASSTKGVFEQYF. The CDR3 DNA is TGTGCCAGCAGCACCAAGGGTGTGTTCGAGCAGTACTTC.

This clonotype was counted only a few times. The rearrangement uses TRBV5-6 and TRBJ2-5; 7 bases are shared with TRBD1. The CDR3 is 14 residues long. V was clipped by 4 bases and J by 1 base; unmatched bases: 4. CDR1 and CDR2 from the germline V gene are SGHDT and YYEEEE. CDR3: CASSKGQIQETQYF. DNA for the CDR3: TGTGCCAGCAGCAAGGGACAGATCCAAGAGACCCAGTACTTC.

This rearrangement joins TRBV28 to TRBJ1-2; 7 positions agree with TRBD1. The CDR3 covers 15 residues. The germline gives CDR1 MDHEN, CDR2 SYDVKM. The V and J ends lost 2 bases and 8 bases, in that order; junction bases with no gene match: 11. Written as DNA, the CDR3 is TGTGCCAGCAGTTTAGGAACAGGGGATCTCCGAGGCTACACCTTC. Translated, it gives CASSLGTGDLRGYTF.

The chain recombines TRBV10-1 with TRBJ2-2; possibly TRBD2 for D (5 bases). Trimming removed 4 bases from V and 2 bases from J, with 8 bases in between. CDR1 and CDR2 (germline): WNHNN, SYGVQD (reference sequence). The CDR3 is made up of 14 amino acids. The CDR3 DNA is TGCGCCAGCAGTGGAGGGTACAACACCGGGGAGCTGTTTTTT. Translating gives CASSGGYNTGELFF.

There are a few counts of this clonotype. The CDR3 spells CASSYGDRPSYGYTF. The CDR3 nucleotides read TGTGCCAGCAGTTACGGGGACAGGCCCTCATATGGCTACACCTTC. The V call is TRBV6-5, the J call TRBJ1-2; TRBD1 agrees at 8 bases. CDR3 length: 15 amino acids. Germline CDR1 reads MNHEY; CDR2 reads SVGAGI. V shed 2 bases, J shed 5 bases, and the junction held 7 bases outside the gene matches.

V and J are TRBV7-8 and TRBJ2-3, with D possibly being TRBD2 (5 bases). Germline CDR1 is SGHVS and CDR2 is FQNEAQ. The CDR3 is made up of 13 amino acids. Trimming took 6 bases from V and 2 from J, leaving 9 bases between them. The DNA of the CDR3 is TGTGCCAGCAGACTCGGGATCACAGATACGCAGTATTTT. Protein: CASRLGITDTQYF.

This clonotype was observed a handful of times. The chain employs TRBV20-1 and TRBJ2-3; TRBD2 matches 9 bases. This CDR3 has 15 amino acids. Unmatched junction bases numbered 7, after V lost 4 bases and J lost 2 bases. Germline V gene data show CDR1 as DFQATT and CDR2 as SNEGSKA (reference sequence). CDR3 sequence (DNA): TGCAGTGCTAACCAAGGCGGGGGGGACACAGATACGCAGTATTTT. Protein sequence: CSANQGGGDTDTQYF.

The CDR3 DNA is TGCAGCGTTTCGGAGCGAAACACTGAAGCTTTCTTT. Translated, it gives CSVSERNTEAFF. The rearrangement uses TRBV29-1 and TRBJ1-1; D unclear. CDR3 length equals 12 residues. V lost 5 bases, J lost 2 bases, and 9 bases lay in between. The germline V gene has CDR1 SQVTM and CDR2 ANQGSEA.